This T cell receptor beta chain was observed in a study of response to subunit inactivated influenza vaccine. Study results and caveats: Seasonal influenza vaccination, on each occasion, was suggested by the authors to recruit few new T cells.

Remarks on this clonotype: The antigen is not known.

CDR3 length: 14 residues. V gave up 6 bases and J gave up 6 bases, with 14 bases separating them. The germline V gene has CDR1 MNHNS and CDR2 SASEGT. TCRdb reprocessed the RT-PCR reads via MiXCR and lists one record per CDR3 protein. The sample lists over 750,000 distinct CDR3 sequences, about 20% occurring once. This chain links TRBV6-1 with TRBJ2-2, with a possible D match to TRBD1 (5 bases). This sample comprised PBMCs from blood, obtained around 5 days after vaccination. The clonotype was recovered from a man aged 45 to 65 who received an inactivated influenza vaccine. For the CDR3, the DNA is TGTGCCAGCAGCCCCCGACAGAAGTCCGGGGAGCTGTTTTTT. Protein product: CASSPRQKSGELFF.